A selection of T cell receptor beta chains follows, all from one sample in a study of a mutant IDH1 vaccine in newly diagnosed glioma. Profiled with immunoSEQ multiplex PCR; TCRdb holds only in-frame clones, not every one. The repertoire holds roughly 39,000 clones, with approximately 78% as singletons. The antigens these receptors bind are not known. Material: PBMCs, obtained from a glioma patient whose treatment included an IDH1 peptide vaccine. These receptor sequences come from a man aged 35-49 years with glioma. CDR3s include the opening cysteine and the closing phenylalanine or tryptophan. D genes are given only for firm matches. The size entry is marked missing in some rows and otherwise reads once, few, many or a size class.

J gene: TRBJ2-7
V gene: TRBV6-1
D gene: .
clone size: .
CDR3 DNA: TGTGCCAGCAGTGAAGGACAGAGCTCCTACGAGCAGTACTTC
CDR3 protein: CASSEGQSSYEQYF

J gene: TRBJ2-1
V gene: TRBV2
D gene: TRBD2
clone size: .
CDR3 DNA: TGTGCCAGCCAAACTAGCGGCTCCTACAATGAGCAGTTCTTC
CDR3 protein: CASQTSGSYNEQFF

J gene: TRBJ2-7
V gene: TRBV2
D gene: TRBD1
clone size: .
CDR3 DNA: TGTGCCAGCAGTGAAGCGCCCCCCAGACAGGGGGGCTACGAGCAGTACTTC
CDR3 protein: CASSEAPPRQGGYEQYF

J gene: TRBJ1-1
V gene: TRBV7-9
D gene: TRBD1
clone size: .
CDR3 DNA: TGTGCCAGCAGCACCGGACAGGGGGCGGACACTGAAGCTTTCTTT
CDR3 protein: CASSTGQGADTEAFF

J gene: TRBJ1-1
V gene: TRBV27
D gene: .
clone size: few
CDR3 DNA: TGTGCCAGCAGTTTCCGGGGGTTGAACACTGAAGCTTTCTTT
CDR3 protein: CASSFRGLNTEAFF

J gene: TRBJ1-6
V gene: TRBV11-2
D gene: .
clone size: .
CDR3 DNA: TGTGCCAGCAGCGACGGTTACTATAATTCACCCCTCCACTTT
CDR3 protein: CASSDGYYNSPLHF

J gene: TRBJ1-3
V gene: TRBV18
D gene: .
clone size: .
CDR3 DNA: TGTGCCAGCTCACCACTGAACAGCCCGAGCTCTGGAAACACCATATATTTT
CDR3 protein: CASSPLNSPSSGNTIYF

J gene: TRBJ1-1
V gene: TRBV6-6
D gene: TRBD1
clone size: .
CDR3 DNA: TGTGCCAGCAGTACGGACAGGGAGAGCACTGAAGCTTTCTTT
CDR3 protein: CASSTDRESTEAFF

J gene: TRBJ1-3
V gene: TRBV4-1
D gene: TRBD1
clone size: once
CDR3 DNA: TGCGCCAGCAGCCCCGACCCTACTACAGGGGGCTCTGGAAACACCATATATTTT
CDR3 protein: CASSPDPTTGGSGNTIYF

J gene: TRBJ2-2
V gene: TRBV27
D gene: .
clone size: .
CDR3 DNA: TGTGCCAGCAGTCGTCAGATCAACACCGGGGAGCTGTTTTTT
CDR3 protein: CASSRQINTGELFF

J gene: TRBJ1-2
V gene: TRBV18
D gene: .
clone size: .
CDR3 DNA: TGTGCCAGCTCACCCGGGGGACCTAATAACTATGGCTACACCTTC
CDR3 protein: CASSPGGPNNYGYTF

J gene: TRBJ2-2
V gene: TRBV5-1
D gene: .
clone size: .
CDR3 DNA: TGCGCCAGCAGCCAGCGACCCAAGGGGGCCGGGGAGCTGTTTTTT
CDR3 protein: CASSQRPKGAGELFF

J gene: TRBJ1-6
V gene: TRBV5-6
D gene: .
clone size: .
CDR3 DNA: TGTGCCAGCAGCTCATATAATTCACCCCTCCACTTT
CDR3 protein: CASSSYNSPLHF

J gene: TRBJ2-3
V gene: TRBV2
D gene: TRBD1
clone size: .
CDR3 DNA: TGTGCCAGCGGGGGACAGTTCACAGATACGCAGTATTTT
CDR3 protein: CASGGQFTDTQYF

J gene: TRBJ2-2
V gene: TRBV2
D gene: .
clone size: .
CDR3 DNA: TGTGCCAGCAACCCCGGGTCCGTGGCCCCCGGGGAGCTGTTTTTT
CDR3 protein: CASNPGSVAPGELFF

J gene: TRBJ1-2
V gene: TRBV30
D gene: TRBD1
clone size: medium-sized
CDR3 DNA: TGTGCCTGGGGGGACAGTCCCCCGTACTATGGCTACACCTTC
CDR3 protein: CAWGDSPPYYGYTF

J gene: TRBJ1-2
V gene: TRBV18
D gene: TRBD1
clone size: .
CDR3 DNA: TGTGCCAGCTCGTCCGGGACAGGGACCTATGGCTACACCTTC
CDR3 protein: CASSSGTGTYGYTF

J gene: TRBJ2-7
V gene: TRBV6-5
D gene: .
clone size: .
CDR3 DNA: TGTGCCAGCAGTTACTGGAGGGAACGCTCCTACGAGCAGTACTTC
CDR3 protein: CASSYWRERSYEQYF

J gene: TRBJ1-5
V gene: TRBV15
D gene: .
clone size: .
CDR3 DNA: TGTGCCACCAGCAGAGAGGTTGGTTTGGCGGGTCAGCCCCAGCATTTT
CDR3 protein: CATSREVGLAGQPQHF

J gene: TRBJ2-3
V gene: TRBV19
D gene: TRBD2
clone size: .
CDR3 DNA: TGTGCCAGTAGTAGTAGCGGGGGCACAGATACGCAGTATTTT
CDR3 protein: CASSSSGGTDTQYF

J gene: TRBJ1-4
V gene: TRBV7-6
D gene: .
clone size: once
CDR3 DNA: TGTGCCAGCAGCTCGGGGGGCACCGCTAATGAAAAACTGTTTTTT
CDR3 protein: CASSSGGTANEKLFF

J gene: TRBJ2-7
V gene: TRBV6-1
D gene: TRBD1
clone size: .
CDR3 DNA: TGTGCCAGCAGTGCGACCGGGACAGGGGTTTTTTTCACCTCCTACGAGCAGTACTTC
CDR3 protein: CASSATGTGVFFTSYEQYF

J gene: TRBJ1-1
V gene: TRBV5-1
D gene: .
clone size: .
CDR3 DNA: TGCGCCAGCAGCACCCGGACCCTGAACACTGAAGCTTTCTTT
CDR3 protein: CASSTRTLNTEAFF

J gene: TRBJ1-6
V gene: TRBV7-8
D gene: .
clone size: .
CDR3 DNA: TGTGCCAGCAGCTTAAGCCCCCCCCGGGGATCACCCCTCCACTTT
CDR3 protein: CASSLSPPRGSPLHF

J gene: TRBJ1-2
V gene: TRBV5-6
D gene: .
clone size: .
CDR3 DNA: TGTGCCAGCAGCTCGGAAAACTATGGCTACACCTTC
CDR3 protein: CASSSENYGYTF

J gene: TRBJ2-1
V gene: TRBV5-1
D gene: TRBD1
clone size: .
CDR3 DNA: TGCGCCAGCAGCTTGGGATCGACAGGGACGCAGAGCTCCTACAATGAGCAGTTCTTC
CDR3 protein: CASSLGSTGTQSSYNEQFF

J gene: TRBJ1-2
V gene: TRBV7-9
D gene: .
clone size: .
CDR3 DNA: TGTGCCAGCAGCTTAGTAGACCGCGGCTACACCTTC
CDR3 protein: CASSLVDRGYTF

J gene: TRBJ1-5
V gene: TRBV6-1
D gene: .
clone size: .
CDR3 DNA: TGTGCCAGCACCTACGGAGGCGTCAATCAGCCCCAGCATTTT
CDR3 protein: CASTYGGVNQPQHF

J gene: TRBJ1-5
V gene: TRBV2
D gene: .
clone size: few
CDR3 DNA: TGTGCCAGCAGTGGGGAGGGGGGGAGCAATCAGCCCCAGCATTTT
CDR3 protein: CASSGEGGSNQPQHF

J gene: TRBJ1-1
V gene: TRBV5-1
D gene: .
clone size: .
CDR3 DNA: TGCGCCAGCAGCCGGGGGGGTGGGAACGGTGAAGCTTTCTTT
CDR3 protein: CASSRGGGNGEAFF

J gene: TRBJ1-1
V gene: TRBV25-1
D gene: .
clone size: .
CDR3 DNA: TGTGCCAGCAGTGAATTGGGGAAAGGGAACACTGAAGCTTTCTTT
CDR3 protein: CASSELGKGNTEAFF

J gene: TRBJ2-5
V gene: TRBV4-2
D gene: .
clone size: .
CDR3 DNA: TGTGCCAGCAGTTCAGGACTGGAAGAGACCCAGTACTTC
CDR3 protein: CASSSGLEETQYF

J gene: TRBJ1-1
V gene: TRBV29-1
D gene: TRBD1
clone size: .
CDR3 DNA: TGCAGCGTTGGGACAGGGGTGATCGAAACTGAAGCTTTCTTT
CDR3 protein: CSVGTGVIETEAFF

J gene: TRBJ2-5
V gene: TRBV5-1
D gene: .
clone size: few
CDR3 DNA: TGCGCCAGCAGCACGACAGGAAGCGGAGAGACCCAGTACTTC
CDR3 protein: CASSTTGSGETQYF

J gene: TRBJ2-7
V gene: TRBV7-9
D gene: .
clone size: .
CDR3 DNA: TGTGCCAGCAGCTTAAGGAAACAGGGCGCAAGCTCCTACGAGCAGTACTTC
CDR3 protein: CASSLRKQGASSYEQYF

J gene: TRBJ1-5
V gene: TRBV30
D gene: .
clone size: .
CDR3 DNA: TGTGCCTGGAGGGCCCGCGGGGGCGGCAATCAGCCCCAGCATTTT
CDR3 protein: CAWRARGGGNQPQHF

J gene: TRBJ2-7
V gene: TRBV19
D gene: .
clone size: once
CDR3 DNA: TGTGCCAGTAGTACCCGGGTCCGTGGCTCCTACGAGCAGTACTTC
CDR3 protein: CASSTRVRGSYEQYF

J gene: TRBJ2-7
V gene: TRBV7-8
D gene: TRBD1
clone size: .
CDR3 DNA: TGTGCCAGCAGCTTAGAGGACAGGCGAGGCTCCTACGAGCAGTACTTC
CDR3 protein: CASSLEDRRGSYEQYF

J gene: TRBJ2-7
V gene: TRBV15
D gene: TRBD1
clone size: .
CDR3 DNA: TGTGCCACCGCCTGGGGACAGGTCAACTCCTACGAGCAGTACTTC
CDR3 protein: CATAWGQVNSYEQYF

J gene: TRBJ2-2
V gene: TRBV7-9
D gene: TRBD1
clone size: few
CDR3 DNA: TGTGCCAGCAGACAGGGGGAAGGGACCGGGGAGCTGTTTTTT
CDR3 protein: CASRQGEGTGELFF

J gene: TRBJ1-4
V gene: TRBV15
D gene: .
clone size: .
CDR3 DNA: TGTGCCACCAGCCGCCCACGGGCTAATGAAAAACTGTTTTTT
CDR3 protein: CATSRPRANEKLFF

J gene: TRBJ1-2
V gene: TRBV12-5
D gene: TRBD1
clone size: few
CDR3 DNA: TGTGCTAGTGGGACAGGGGGCGGTGGCTACACCTTC
CDR3 protein: CASGTGGGGYTF

J gene: TRBJ2-1
V gene: TRBV5-1
D gene: .
clone size: once
CDR3 DNA: TGCGCCAGCAGCCCGGACGTCTCCTACAATGAGCAGTTCTTC
CDR3 protein: CASSPDVSYNEQFF

J gene: TRBJ1-2
V gene: TRBV27
D gene: .
clone size: .
CDR3 DNA: TGTGCCAGCATTATGCTTGGACTCGACTATGGCTACACCTTC
CDR3 protein: CASIMLGLDYGYTF

J gene: TRBJ1-1
V gene: TRBV30
D gene: .
clone size: .
CDR3 DNA: TGTGCCTGGAGCGAAGACACCAACACTGAAGCTTTCTTT
CDR3 protein: CAWSEDTNTEAFF